One T cell receptor beta chain is described in this entry. Its antigen is unidentified. The sample comes from a study of beta chain features in type 1 diabetes. Study at large: On cell yields, gender and age, patients and healthy donors were similar. Examination covered some 99,000,000 sorted cells spanning all samples. General study points: There was a possibility that cDNA sequencing over-represented cells with high TCR expression. Across all four CD4+ subsets, people with type 1 diabetes showed modestly shorter TCRB CDR3s.

Expressed TCRB transcripts were sequenced after all isolated RNA was converted to cDNA. Data came from immunoSEQ multiplex PCR; TCRdb stores just in-frame clones and leaves some out. Here the sample spans about 340,000 clones, about 14% being singletons. V dropped 4 bases and J dropped 3 bases, with 18 bases sitting between them. Germline V gives CDR1 SEHNR, CDR2 FQNEAQ (reference sequence). This CDR3 contains 16 residues. This receptor was obtained from a woman between 18 and 29 years old with type 1 diabetes. The rearrangement uses TRBV7-9 and TRBJ1-2; TRBD1 is a possible D gene (6 bases). Specimen: naive CD4+ T cells from blood. CDR3 coding DNA: TGTGCCAGCAGCTCAAACCAGGGGTCAGCCTACTATGGCTACACCTTC. Residues: CASSSNQGSAYYGYTF.